This section outlines one T cell receptor beta chain sequence together with its context. TCRdb re-derived calls from the RT-PCR reads in MiXCR, one entry per CDR3 protein. Of approximately 720,000 distinct CDR3 sequences in the sample, 13% to 15% were seen once. This CDR3 contains 12 residues. J was trimmed by 6 bases and V by 5 bases; bases with no gene match: 6. In germline, CDR1 is DFQATT, CDR2 SNEGSKA (reference sequence). This sequence originates from a female donor in good health, serving as a healthy control. The source material was memory CD4+ T cells from blood. V gene TRBV20-1 combines with J gene TRBJ2-7; 8 nucleotides line up with TRBD1. In DNA, the CDR3 is TGCAGTGCTGCCCGACAGGGGTTCGAGCAGTACTTC. Its translation is CSAARQGFEQYF.